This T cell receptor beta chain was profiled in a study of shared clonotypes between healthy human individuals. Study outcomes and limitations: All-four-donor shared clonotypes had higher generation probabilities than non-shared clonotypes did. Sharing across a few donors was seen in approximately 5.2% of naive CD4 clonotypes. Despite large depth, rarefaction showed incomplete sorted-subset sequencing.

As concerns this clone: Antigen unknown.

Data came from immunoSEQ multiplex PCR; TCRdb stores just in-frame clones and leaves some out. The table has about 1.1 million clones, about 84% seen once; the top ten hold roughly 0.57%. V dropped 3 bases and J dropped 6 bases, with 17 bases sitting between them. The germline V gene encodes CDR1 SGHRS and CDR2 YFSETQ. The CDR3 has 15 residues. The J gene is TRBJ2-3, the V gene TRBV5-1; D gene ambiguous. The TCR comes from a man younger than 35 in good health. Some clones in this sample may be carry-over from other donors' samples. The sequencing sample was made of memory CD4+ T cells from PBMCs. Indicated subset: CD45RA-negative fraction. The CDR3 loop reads CASSYEQKNWDTQYF. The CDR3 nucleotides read TGCGCCAGCAGCTATGAGCAGAAAAATTGGGATACGCAGTATTTT. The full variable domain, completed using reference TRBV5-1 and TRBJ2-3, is KAGVTQTPRYLIKTRGQQVTLSCSPISGHRSVSWYQQTPGQGLQFLFEYFSETQRNKGNFPGRFSGRQFSNSRSEMNVSTLELGDSALYLCASSYEQKNWDTQYFGPGTRLTVL.